This is a list of T cell receptor beta chains from one sample in a study of identical twins. Using its own MiXCR run on the 5' RACE reads, TCRdb lists one record per CDR3 protein. Among approximately 1.8 million distinct CDR3 sequences listed, more than 30% were seen once. Sequenced material: cord blood. These receptors all stem from a newborn girl in good health. CDR3s include the opening cysteine and the closing phenylalanine or tryptophan. A D gene is named only where the DNA matches it firmly. The size field is filled for only some rows; it gives once, few, many or a size class.

clone size: many
V gene: TRBV20-1
J gene: TRBJ1-2
D gene: NA
CDR3 length: 12
CDR3 protein: CSARDRRYGYTF
CDR3 DNA: TGCAGTGCTAGAGATCGACGGTATGGCTACACCTTC

clone size: NA
V gene: TRBV3-1
J gene: TRBJ2-4
D gene: TRBD2
CDR3 length: 16
CDR3 protein: CASSPGLAEGSAEQYF
CDR3 DNA: TGTGCCAGCAGCCCCGGACTAGCGGAAGGCTCCGCTGAGCAGTACTTC

clone size: many
V gene: TRBV20-1
J gene: TRBJ2-3
D gene: TRBD1
CDR3 length: 15
CDR3 protein: CSARRDRVSTDTQYF
CDR3 DNA: TGCAGTGCTAGGCGGGACAGGGTTAGCACAGATACGCAGTATTTT

clone size: few
V gene: TRBV29-1
J gene: TRBJ2-5
D gene: TRBD2
CDR3 length: 15
CDR3 protein: CSVPSSGSLKETQYF
CDR3 DNA: TGCAGCGTTCCCTCTAGCGGGAGTTTGAAAGAGACCCAGTACTTC

clone size: many
V gene: TRBV10-3
J gene: TRBJ2-5
D gene: TRBD2
CDR3 length: 16
CDR3 protein: CAISVFNRDYQETQYF
CDR3 DNA: TGTGCCATCAGTGTGTTCAACCGGGACTATCAAGAGACCCAGTACTTC

clone size: NA
V gene: TRBV7-6
J gene: TRBJ2-5
D gene: NA
CDR3 length: 13
CDR3 protein: CASSLGQELAQYF
CDR3 DNA: TGTGCCAGCAGCTTAGGCCAGGAACTAGCCCAGTACTTC

clone size: NA
V gene: TRBV24-1
J gene: TRBJ1-1
D gene: NA
CDR3 length: 14
CDR3 protein: CATSGYRVNTEAFF
CDR3 DNA: TGTGCCACCAGTGGGTACAGGGTGAACACTGAAGCTTTCTTT

clone size: NA
V gene: TRBV6-6
J gene: TRBJ2-5
D gene: NA
CDR3 length: 11
CDR3 protein: CASSSYTEQYF
CDR3 DNA: TGTGCCAGCAGTTCATACACTGAGCAGTACTTC

clone size: few
V gene: TRBV6-1
J gene: TRBJ2-7
D gene: TRBD2
CDR3 length: 17
CDR3 protein: CASSGSGTSGRLYEQYF
CDR3 DNA: TGTGCCAGCAGTGGCTCGGGGACTAGCGGGAGATTGTACGAGCAGTACTTC

clone size: few
V gene: TRBV6-5
J gene: TRBJ1-1
D gene: TRBD1
CDR3 length: 19
CDR3 protein: CASSYSIGADRGLNTEAFF
CDR3 DNA: TGTGCCAGCAGTTACTCGATCGGTGCGGACAGGGGGTTGAACACTGAAGCTTTCTTT

clone size: NA
V gene: TRBV20-1
J gene: TRBJ2-7
D gene: TRBD1
CDR3 length: 15
CDR3 protein: CSARSSGTVEHEQYF
CDR3 DNA: TGCAGTGCTAGATCTTCCGGGACAGTGGAACACGAGCAGTACTTC

clone size: few
V gene: TRBV12-3/TRBV12-4
J gene: TRBJ2-7
D gene: NA
CDR3 length: 11
CDR3 protein: CASSLGIKQYF
CDR3 DNA: TGTGCCAGCAGTTTAGGGATTAAGCAGTACTTC

clone size: NA
V gene: TRBV12-3/TRBV12-4
J gene: TRBJ2-3
D gene: NA
CDR3 length: 13
CDR3 protein: CASSPSWTDTQYF
CDR3 DNA: TGTGCCAGCAGCCCCTCTTGGACAGATACGCAGTATTTT

clone size: NA
V gene: TRBV25-1
J gene: TRBJ1-2
D gene: NA
CDR3 length: 14
CDR3 protein: CASSDPNPNYGYTF
CDR3 DNA: TGTGCCAGCAGTGATCCAAATCCCAACTATGGCTACACCTTC

clone size: NA
V gene: TRBV20-1
J gene: TRBJ2-4
D gene: TRBD2
CDR3 length: 15
CDR3 protein: CSGALGGRAKNIQYF
CDR3 DNA: TGCAGTGGGGCCCTTGGCGGGAGGGCCAAAAACATTCAGTACTTC

clone size: few
V gene: TRBV5-1
J gene: TRBJ1-4
D gene: TRBD1
CDR3 length: 14
CDR3 protein: CASSEGQGGEKLFF
CDR3 DNA: TGCGCCAGCAGCGAGGGACAGGGAGGAGAAAAACTGTTTTTT

clone size: few
V gene: TRBV7-9
J gene: TRBJ1-2
D gene: TRBD1
CDR3 length: 15
CDR3 protein: CASSLEQGDFYGYTF
CDR3 DNA: TGTGCCAGCAGCTTAGAACAGGGGGATTTCTATGGCTACACCTTC

clone size: once
V gene: TRBV5-6
J gene: TRBJ1-1
D gene: NA
CDR3 length: 15
CDR3 protein: CVSSSRGTANTEAFF
CDR3 DNA: TGTGTCAGCAGCTCGAGAGGGACGGCGAACACTGAAGCTTTCTTT

clone size: few
V gene: TRBV7-9
J gene: TRBJ2-3
D gene: TRBD1
CDR3 length: 17
CDR3 protein: CASSLSTGGHHADTQYF
CDR3 DNA: TGTGCCAGCAGCTTATCCACAGGGGGCCATCATGCAGATACGCAGTATTTT

clone size: many
V gene: TRBV9
J gene: TRBJ2-3
D gene: NA
CDR3 length: 15
CDR3 protein: CASSVGLAITDTQYF
CDR3 DNA: TGTGCCAGCAGCGTCGGGCTAGCGATCACAGATACGCAGTATTTT

clone size: NA
V gene: TRBV20-1
J gene: TRBJ2-7
D gene: NA
CDR3 length: 14
CDR3 protein: CSARRKTAAYEQYF
CDR3 DNA: TGCAGTGCTAGAAGGAAGACAGCCGCCTACGAGCAGTACTTC

clone size: NA
V gene: TRBV20-1
J gene: TRBJ1-5
D gene: TRBD1
CDR3 length: 14
CDR3 protein: CSATTDRGNQPQHF
CDR3 DNA: TGCAGTGCTACGACTGACAGGGGCAATCAGCCCCAGCATTTT

clone size: few
V gene: TRBV20-1
J gene: TRBJ2-1
D gene: NA
CDR3 length: 17
CDR3 protein: CSARDNQPRGRGNEQFF
CDR3 DNA: TGCAGTGCTAGAGACAATCAGCCGAGAGGGAGAGGGAATGAGCAGTTCTTC

clone size: few
V gene: TRBV6-6
J gene: TRBJ2-1
D gene: TRBD1
CDR3 length: 15
CDR3 protein: CASIDADRGYNEQFF
CDR3 DNA: TGTGCCAGCATTGACGCCGACAGGGGATACAATGAGCAGTTCTTC

clone size: NA
V gene: TRBV5-1
J gene: TRBJ1-5
D gene: TRBD1
CDR3 length: 14
CDR3 protein: CASSTGGSGQPQHF
CDR3 DNA: TGCGCCAGCAGCACAGGGGGGAGCGGTCAGCCCCAGCATTTT

clone size: NA
V gene: TRBV28
J gene: TRBJ2-5
D gene: TRBD2
CDR3 length: 15
CDR3 protein: CASRPRASGSNEQYF
CDR3 DNA: TGTGCCAGCAGACCAAGGGCTAGCGGGAGCAATGAGCAGTACTTC

clone size: NA
V gene: TRBV6-5
J gene: TRBJ2-5
D gene: NA
CDR3 length: 14
CDR3 protein: CASSYSARKETQYF
CDR3 DNA: TGTGCCAGCAGTTACTCGGCCAGAAAAGAGACCCAGTACTTC

clone size: many
V gene: TRBV29-1
J gene: TRBJ2-7
D gene: TRBD1
CDR3 length: 16
CDR3 protein: CSVEDRGTGPSYEQYF
CDR3 DNA: TGCAGCGTTGAAGATCGCGGGACAGGGCCCTCCTACGAGCAGTACTTC

clone size: once
V gene: TRBV27
J gene: TRBJ2-7
D gene: NA
CDR3 length: 14
CDR3 protein: CASSSQQHSYEQYF
CDR3 DNA: TGTGCCAGCAGTTCACAACAGCACTCCTACGAGCAGTACTTC